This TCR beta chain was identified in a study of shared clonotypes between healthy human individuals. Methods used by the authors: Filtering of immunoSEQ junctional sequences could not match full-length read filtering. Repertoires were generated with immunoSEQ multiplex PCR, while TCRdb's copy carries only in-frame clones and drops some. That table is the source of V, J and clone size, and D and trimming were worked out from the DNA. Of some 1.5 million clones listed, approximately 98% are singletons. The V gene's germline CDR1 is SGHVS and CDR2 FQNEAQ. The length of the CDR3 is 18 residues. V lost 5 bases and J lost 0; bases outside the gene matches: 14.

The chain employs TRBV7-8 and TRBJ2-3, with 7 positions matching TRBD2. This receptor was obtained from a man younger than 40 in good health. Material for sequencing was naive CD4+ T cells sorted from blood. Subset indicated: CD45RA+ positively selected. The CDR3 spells CASSLGVVRGSSTDTQYF. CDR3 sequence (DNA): TGTGCCAGCAGCCTCGGGGTGGTTCGCGGGAGTAGCACAGATACGCAGTATTTT. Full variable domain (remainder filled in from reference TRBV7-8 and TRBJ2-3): GAGVSQSPRYKVAKRGQDVALRCDPISGHVSLFWYQQALGQGPEFLTYFQNEAQLDKSGLPSDRFFAERPEGSVSTLKIQRTQQEDSAVYLCASSLGVVRGSSTDTQYFGPGTRLTVL.